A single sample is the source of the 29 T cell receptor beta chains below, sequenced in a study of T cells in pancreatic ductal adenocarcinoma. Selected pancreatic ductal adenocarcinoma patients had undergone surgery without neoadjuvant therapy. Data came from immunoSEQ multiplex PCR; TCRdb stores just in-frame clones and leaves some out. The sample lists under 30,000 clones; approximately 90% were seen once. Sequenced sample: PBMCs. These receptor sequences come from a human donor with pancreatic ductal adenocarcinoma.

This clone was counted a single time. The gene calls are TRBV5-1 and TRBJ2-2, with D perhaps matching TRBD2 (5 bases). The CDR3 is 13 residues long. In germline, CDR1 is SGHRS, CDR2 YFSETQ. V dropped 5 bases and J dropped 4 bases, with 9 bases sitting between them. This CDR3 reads CASRLGSTGELFF. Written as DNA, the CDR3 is TGCGCCAGCAGACTTGGGAGCACCGGGGAGCTGTTTTTT.

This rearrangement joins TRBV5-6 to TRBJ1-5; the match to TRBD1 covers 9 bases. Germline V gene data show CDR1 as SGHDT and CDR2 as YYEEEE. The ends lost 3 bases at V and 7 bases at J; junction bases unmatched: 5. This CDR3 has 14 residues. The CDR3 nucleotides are TGTGCCAGCAGCTCGTGGGACAGGGTCCAGCCCCAGCATTTT. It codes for CASSSWDRVQPQHF.

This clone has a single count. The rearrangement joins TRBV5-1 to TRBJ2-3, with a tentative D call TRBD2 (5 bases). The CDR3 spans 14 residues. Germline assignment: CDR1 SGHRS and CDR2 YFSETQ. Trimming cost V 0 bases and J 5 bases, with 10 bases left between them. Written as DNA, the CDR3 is TGCGCCAGCAGCTTGGGGGGAGTCGAAGATACGCAGTATTTT. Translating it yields CASSLGGVEDTQYF.

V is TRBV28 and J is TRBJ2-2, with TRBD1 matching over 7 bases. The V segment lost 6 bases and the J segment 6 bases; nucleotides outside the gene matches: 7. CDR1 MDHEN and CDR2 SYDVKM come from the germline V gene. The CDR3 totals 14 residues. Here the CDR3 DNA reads TGTGCCAGCAGAAGACAGGGCGCGGCCGGGGAGCTGTTTTTT. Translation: CASRRQGAAGELFF.

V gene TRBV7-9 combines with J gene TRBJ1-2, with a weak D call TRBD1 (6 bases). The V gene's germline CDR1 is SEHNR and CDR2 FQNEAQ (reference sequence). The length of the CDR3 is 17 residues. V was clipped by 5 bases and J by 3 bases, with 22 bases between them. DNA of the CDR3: TGTGCCAGCAGCGCTACAGGGTTAAATAACGATTACTATGGCTACACCTTC. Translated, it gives CASSATGLNNDYYGYTF.

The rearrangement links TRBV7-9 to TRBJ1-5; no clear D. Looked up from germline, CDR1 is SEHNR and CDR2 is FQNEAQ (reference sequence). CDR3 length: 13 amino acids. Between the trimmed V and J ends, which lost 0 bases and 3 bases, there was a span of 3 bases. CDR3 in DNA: TGTGCCAGCAGCTTAGCAAACAATCAGCCCCAGCATTTT. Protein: CASSLANNQPQHF.

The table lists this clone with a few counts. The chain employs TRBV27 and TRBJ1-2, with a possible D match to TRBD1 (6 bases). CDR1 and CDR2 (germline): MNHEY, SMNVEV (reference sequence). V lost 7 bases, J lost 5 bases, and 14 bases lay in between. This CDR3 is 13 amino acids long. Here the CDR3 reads CASKSGTTYGYTF. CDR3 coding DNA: TGTGCCAGCAAATCCGGGACAACTTATGGCTACACCTTC.

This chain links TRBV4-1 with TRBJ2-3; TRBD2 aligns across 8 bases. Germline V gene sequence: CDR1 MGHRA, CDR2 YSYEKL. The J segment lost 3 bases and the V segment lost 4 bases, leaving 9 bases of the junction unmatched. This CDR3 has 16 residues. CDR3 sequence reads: CASSRGTSRGTDTQYF. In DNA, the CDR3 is TGCGCCAGCAGCCGAGGGACTAGTCGTGGAACAGATACGCAGTATTTT.

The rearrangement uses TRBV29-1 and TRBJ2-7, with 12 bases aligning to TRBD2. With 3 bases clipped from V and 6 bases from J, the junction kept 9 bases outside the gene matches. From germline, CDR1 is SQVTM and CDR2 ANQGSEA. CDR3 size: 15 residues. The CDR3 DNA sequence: TGCAGCGTTGACCTCCGGCTAGCGGGAGGGCGCGAGCAGTACTTC. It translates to CSVDLRLAGGREQYF.

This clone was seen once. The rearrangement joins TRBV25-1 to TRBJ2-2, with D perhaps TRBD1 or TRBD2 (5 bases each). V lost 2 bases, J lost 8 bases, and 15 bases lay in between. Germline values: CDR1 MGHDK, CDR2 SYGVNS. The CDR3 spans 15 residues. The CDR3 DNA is TGTGCCAGCAGTGAAGCTGGGACGGAATCAGGGGAGCTGTTTTTT. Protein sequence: CASSEAGTESGELFF. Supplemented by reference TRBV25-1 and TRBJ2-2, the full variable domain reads EADIYQTPRYLVIGTGKKITLECSQTMGHDKMYWYQQDPGMELHLIHYSYGVNSTEKGDLSSESTVSRIRTEHFPLTLESARPSHTSQYLCASSEAGTESGELFFGEGSRLTVL.

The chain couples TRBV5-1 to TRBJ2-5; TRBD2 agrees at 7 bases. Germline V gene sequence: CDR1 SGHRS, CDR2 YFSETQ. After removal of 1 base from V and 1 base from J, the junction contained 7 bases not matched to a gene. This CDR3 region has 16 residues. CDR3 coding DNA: TGCGCCAGCAGCTTGACAGGCGGGGGAGGCCAAGAGACCCAGTACTTC. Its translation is CASSLTGGGGQETQYF.

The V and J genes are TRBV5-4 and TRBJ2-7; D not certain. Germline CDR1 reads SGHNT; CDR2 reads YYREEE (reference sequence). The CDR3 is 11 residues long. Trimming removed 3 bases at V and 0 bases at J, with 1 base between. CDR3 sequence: CASSSSYEQYF. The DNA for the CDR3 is TGTGCCAGCAGCTCCTCCTACGAGCAGTACTTC.

The CDR3 loop reads CAATDRQSEKLFF. The DNA for the CDR3 is TGTGCCGCCACGGACAGGCAATCGGAAAAACTGTTTTTT. V gene TRBV19 combines with J gene TRBJ1-4; 7 bases map to TRBD1. Germline CDR1 is LNHDA and CDR2 is SQIVND (reference sequence). With V trimmed by 11 bases and J by 8 bases, 11 bases remained unmatched. The CDR3 totals 13 residues.

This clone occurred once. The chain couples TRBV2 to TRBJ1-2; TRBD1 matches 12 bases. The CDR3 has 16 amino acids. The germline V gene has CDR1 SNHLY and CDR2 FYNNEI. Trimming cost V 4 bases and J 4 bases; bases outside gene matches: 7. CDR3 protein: CASSGDRGRGAYGYTF. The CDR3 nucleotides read TGTGCCAGCAGTGGGGACAGGGGGCGAGGGGCCTATGGCTACACCTTC.

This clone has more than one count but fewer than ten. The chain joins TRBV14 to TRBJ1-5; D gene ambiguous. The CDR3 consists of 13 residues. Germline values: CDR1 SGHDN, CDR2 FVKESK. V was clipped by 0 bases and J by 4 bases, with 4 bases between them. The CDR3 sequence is CASSQDRNQPQHF. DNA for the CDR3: TGTGCCAGCAGCCAAGATAGAAATCAGCCCCAGCATTTT.

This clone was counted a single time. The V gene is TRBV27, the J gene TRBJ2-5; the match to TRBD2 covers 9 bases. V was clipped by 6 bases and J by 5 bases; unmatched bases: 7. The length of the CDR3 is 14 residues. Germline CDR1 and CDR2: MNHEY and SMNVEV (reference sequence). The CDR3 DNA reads TGTGCCAGCAGAGGACTAGCGAATTTGGAGACCCAGTACTTC. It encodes CASRGLANLETQYF.

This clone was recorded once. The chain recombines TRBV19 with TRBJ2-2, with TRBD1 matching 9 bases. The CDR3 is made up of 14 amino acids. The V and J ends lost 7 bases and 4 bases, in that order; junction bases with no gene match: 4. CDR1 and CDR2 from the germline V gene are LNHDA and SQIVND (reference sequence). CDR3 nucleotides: TGTGCCAGTATGACAGGGGGAGGCACCGGGGAGCTGTTTTTT. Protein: CASMTGGGTGELFF.

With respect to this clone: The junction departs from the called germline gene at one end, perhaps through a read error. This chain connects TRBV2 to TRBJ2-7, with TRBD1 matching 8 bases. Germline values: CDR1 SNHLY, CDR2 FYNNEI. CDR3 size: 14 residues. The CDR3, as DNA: TGTGCCAGCAGGGAAGACAGGGGCTCCTACGAGCAGTACTTC. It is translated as CASREDRGSYEQYF.

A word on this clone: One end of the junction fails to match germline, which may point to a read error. The CDR3, as DNA: TGCAGCATTGAAGATAGGAGACAGTCCACCGGGGAGCTGTTTTTT. Translation: CSIEDRRQSTGELFF. V is TRBV29-1 and J is TRBJ2-2; tentatively, D is TRBD1 (5 bases). Germline loops: CDR1 SQVTM, CDR2 ANQGSEA. CDR3 length: 15 amino acids.

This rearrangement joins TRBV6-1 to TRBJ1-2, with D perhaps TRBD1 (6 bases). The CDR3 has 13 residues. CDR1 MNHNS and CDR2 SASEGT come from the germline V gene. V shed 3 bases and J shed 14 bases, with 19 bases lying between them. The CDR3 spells CASSDLTQGPWTF. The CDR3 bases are TGTGCCAGCAGTGATCTCACACAGGGACCCTGGACCTTC.

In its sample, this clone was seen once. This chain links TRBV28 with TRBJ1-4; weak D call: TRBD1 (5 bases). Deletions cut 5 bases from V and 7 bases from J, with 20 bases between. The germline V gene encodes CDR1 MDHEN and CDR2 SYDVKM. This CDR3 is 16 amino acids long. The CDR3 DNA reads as TGTGCCAGCAGTGTAATACTCGGGGGAGGAGGTGAAAAACTGTTTTTT. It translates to CASSVILGGGGEKLFF.

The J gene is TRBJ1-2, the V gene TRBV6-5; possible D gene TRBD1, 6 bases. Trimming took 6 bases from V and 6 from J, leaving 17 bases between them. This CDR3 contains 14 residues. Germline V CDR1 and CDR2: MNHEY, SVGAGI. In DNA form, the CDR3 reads TGTGCCAGCAGAGCCAGGGGCGGGGGCCATGGCTACACCTTC. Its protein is CASRARGGGHGYTF.

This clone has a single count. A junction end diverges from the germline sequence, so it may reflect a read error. CDR3 in amino acids: CASSQPPRPDSFEQYF. Here the CDR3 DNA reads TGCGCCAGCAGCCAACCCCCCCGCCCCGATTCCTTCGAGCAGTACTTC. The V call is TRBV4-3, the J call TRBJ2-7; no reliable D call. The CDR3 length is 16 residues. Germline V lookup: CDR1 LGHNA, CDR2 YSLEER.

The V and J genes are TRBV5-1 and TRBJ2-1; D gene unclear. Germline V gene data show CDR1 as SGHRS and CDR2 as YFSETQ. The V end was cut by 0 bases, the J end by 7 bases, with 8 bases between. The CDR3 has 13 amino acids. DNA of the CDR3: TGCGCCAGCAGCTTGGAAACGTGGAATGAGCAGTTCTTC. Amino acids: CASSLETWNEQFF.

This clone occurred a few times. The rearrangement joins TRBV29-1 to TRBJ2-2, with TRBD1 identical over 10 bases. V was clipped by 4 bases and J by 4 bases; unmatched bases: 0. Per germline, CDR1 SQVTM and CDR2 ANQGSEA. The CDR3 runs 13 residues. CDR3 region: CSVGTGGTGELFF. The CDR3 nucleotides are TGCAGCGTTGGGACAGGGGGCACCGGGGAGCTGTTTTTT.

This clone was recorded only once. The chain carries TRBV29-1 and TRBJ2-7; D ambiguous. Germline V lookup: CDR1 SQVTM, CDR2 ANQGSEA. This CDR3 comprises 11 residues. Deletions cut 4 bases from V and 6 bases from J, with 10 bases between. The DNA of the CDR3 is TGCAGCGTTGGAGACCCAGGCGAGCAGTACTTC. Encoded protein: CSVGDPGEQYF.

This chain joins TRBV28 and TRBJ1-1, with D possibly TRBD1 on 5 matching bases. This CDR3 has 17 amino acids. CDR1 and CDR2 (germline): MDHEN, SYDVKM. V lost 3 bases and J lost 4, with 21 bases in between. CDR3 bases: TGTGCCAGCAGTTTCCAGGGAGGAGGCTTGGGGGGCACTGAAGCTTTCTTT. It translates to CASSFQGGGLGGTEAFF.

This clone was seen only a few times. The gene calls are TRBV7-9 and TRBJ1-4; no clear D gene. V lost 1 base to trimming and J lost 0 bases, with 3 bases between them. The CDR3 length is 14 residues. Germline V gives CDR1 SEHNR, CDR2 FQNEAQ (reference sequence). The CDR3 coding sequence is TGTGCCAGCAGCTTAGGGGCAACTAATGAAAAACTGTTTTTT. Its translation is CASSLGATNEKLFF.

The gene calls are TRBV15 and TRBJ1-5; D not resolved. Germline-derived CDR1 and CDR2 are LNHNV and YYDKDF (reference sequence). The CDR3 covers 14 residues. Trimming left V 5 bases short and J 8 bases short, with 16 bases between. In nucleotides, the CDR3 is TGTGCCACCAGCCCCTCCCCCCCCGTGGAGCCCCAGCATTTT. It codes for CATSPSPPVEPQHF.